This is a list of T cell receptor beta chains from one sample in a study of T cells in localized non-small cell lung cancer. The repertoire was sequenced with immunoSEQ multiplex PCR; TCRdb's copy has only in-frame clones and lacks some. The data contain 130,000 or so clones, around 89% of them singletons. Sequences were derived from peripheral blood, sampled before any cancer treatment. All receptors come from a female donor aged 60 or older with stage I lung adenocarcinoma. CDR3s include the opening cysteine and the closing phenylalanine or tryptophan. The D gene is left open where the match is weak. Clone size is stated in some rows and not others, as once, few, many or a class when expanded.

d_gene	v_gene	j_gene	len	abundance	CDR3aa	CDR3nt
-	TRBV10-3	TRBJ1-2	17	-	CAISAGMRGSINYGYTF	TGTGCCATCAGTGCCGGCATGAGGGGCAGTATTAACTATGGCTACACCTTC
TRBD2	TRBV18	TRBJ2-5	17	-	CASSPLTLAGTQETQYF	TGTGCCAGCTCACCCCTTACCCTAGCGGGGACCCAAGAGACCCAGTACTTC
TRBD2	TRBV19	TRBJ2-1	16	-	CASSTQDRGLAGVQFF	TGTGCCAGTAGTACACAGGACCGGGGACTAGCGGGAGTTCAGTTCTTC
-	TRBV28	TRBJ2-7	10	-	CASSGSAQYF	TGTGCCAGCAGCGGCAGTGCGCAGTACTTC
TRBD2	TRBV10-3	TRBJ2-1	16	-	CAISDSLAGKGYEQFF	TGTGCCATCAGTGACTCCCTAGCGGGAAAGGGGTATGAGCAGTTCTTC
-	TRBV19	TRBJ2-5	14	once	CASSFNTLVETQYF	TGTGCCAGTAGTTTTAATACCCTGGTAGAGACCCAGTACTTC
TRBD2	TRBV7-3	TRBJ2-2	14	-	CASGTSGRSGELFF	TGTGCCAGTGGGACTAGCGGGAGATCCGGGGAGCTGTTTTTT
TRBD1	TRBV6-6	TRBJ2-7	15	-	CASRKPGQGAGEQYF	TGTGCCAGCAGAAAGCCGGGACAGGGGGCAGGGGAGCAGTACTTC
-	TRBV28	TRBJ1-2	13	-	CASSLETFYGYTF	TGTGCCAGCAGTTTAGAGACCTTCTATGGCTACACCTTC
TRBD1	TRBV5-1	TRBJ2-1	15	-	CASSLGRQGGNEQFF	TGCGCCAGCAGCTTGGGCCGACAGGGTGGGAATGAGCAGTTCTTC
-	TRBV29-1	TRBJ1-1	13	-	CSGTPRVNTEAFF	TGCAGCGGGACCCCGAGGGTGAACACTGAAGCTTTCTTT
TRBD2	TRBV19	TRBJ2-2	16	-	CASSRGLAGFYGELFF	TGTGCCAGTAGCCGAGGACTAGCGGGATTCTACGGGGAGCTGTTTTTT
TRBD2	TRBV5-8	TRBJ2-1	15	-	CASSFLAGSYNEQFF	TGTGCCAGCAGCTTCCTAGCGGGCTCCTACAATGAGCAGTTCTTC
TRBD1	TRBV19	TRBJ2-3	14	-	CASSGQGASDTQYF	TGTGCCAGCAGTGGACAGGGGGCATCAGATACGCAGTATTTT
-	TRBV18	TRBJ2-3	15	-	CASSPMGTSTDTQYF	TGTGCCAGCTCACCTATGGGGACTAGCACAGATACGCAGTATTTT
-	TRBV6-5	TRBJ1-2	13	-	CASSPLANYGYTF	TGTGCCAGCTCCCCTCTGGCCAACTATGGCTACACCTTC
-	TRBV27	TRBJ2-3	14	-	CASSLSTDTDTQYF	TGTGCCAGCAGTTTATCCACAGACACAGATACGCAGTATTTT